The present TCR beta chain was sequenced within a study of T cells in Graves' hyperthyroidism and ophthalmopathy (dated by TCRdb to between 2017 and 2020). For context, the study as a whole: Peripheral blood samples were taken at the time of initial diagnosis, prior to any treatment. TCR V-J signatures able to tell the groups apart were searched for in a discovery cohort of approximately 95 patients, of whom over 40 had Graves' ophthalmopathy and 57 had stable Graves' hyperthyroidism. An independent validation cohort of around 19 hyperthyroidism patients and approximately 16 patients who later progressed to ophthalmopathy tested prospective prediction of ophthalmopathy. For training and testing, the 80 to 100 patients in the discovery cohort were randomly divided in a 7:3 ratio. In about 6 Graves' hyperthyroidism patients, the study also compared T-cell repertoires from thyroid tissue with T-cell repertoires from blood. Once sampling was done, hyperthyroidism patients were given methimazole at a starting dose of 30 mg daily, whereas ophthalmopathy patients were given high-dose intravenous methylprednisolone. TCR Vbeta CDR3 sequencing of 140 or so peripheral blood samples (roughly 41 ophthalmopathy, over 70 hyperthyroidism and some 17 progressor patients) is reported in the paper. Study-wide findings and limitations: No statistical method was used to fix the sample size in advance, and group allocation was not hidden from the investigators. Ophthalmopathy was separated from stable hyperthyroidism by a 13 V-J signature model, with roughly 88% sensitivity and about 81% specificity obtained in cross-validation and 80%/75% obtained in testing. In validation, the model predicted progression to ophthalmopathy with over 65% sensitivity and approximately 74% specificity, a median of 6.5 months before onset. Most expanded thyroid clonotypes (frequency above 0.001) were also detected in blood, suggesting blood repertoires may reflect thyroid immune responses.

A note on this clonotype: Its antigen target is currently unknown. Nothing much larger sits one base from this clone, and base qualities are not available.

Stable Graves' hyperthyroidism was defined as no progression to ophthalmopathy during 18 months of follow-up. The hyperthyroidism patients were between 18 and 65 years old and newly diagnosed, with a disease duration of less than 2 months. The study excluded patients with uncontrolled infections, other autoimmune diseases, pregnancy or lactation. Diagnoses were based on clinical symptoms, serum thyroxine and TRAb, thyroid ultrasound and orbital computed tomography. PBMCs were isolated from around 10 ml of fresh peripheral blood by Ficoll-Paque density gradient centrifugation. Total RNA was extracted using Trizol reagent, and RNA quality was assessed on an Agilent 2100 Bioanalyzer. The TCR beta CDR3 regions were amplified from RNA transcripts. For the first round of RT-PCR on the TCR CDR3, the HTBI primer set was used together with the Qiagen OneStep RT-PCR kit. Libraries were constructed in a second round of multiplex PCR, after which size selection and purification were carried out. Paired-end sequencing of the libraries was performed with 100 bp reads on an Illumina HiSeq2000. The source study handled its data this way. SOAPnuke was used to process the raw data, throwing out any read that contained adapters or uncalled bases, had a mean Phred below 15, or lacked an exact constant-primer or identifier match. High-quality paired reads were merged using COPE v1.2.5, and each unique nucleotide sequence was defined as a clonotype. MiTCR v1.1 was used to align the clonotypes against IMGT TRBV, TRBD and TRBJ reference segments. The analysis included only V-J combinations with a frequency above 0.0001, which together covered 98% to 99.2% of the repertoires. The TCS score was defined as F50 (clonal expansion) divided by E x V (chaos), with BLOSUM62-based TCRdist calculated between CDR3 peptides within each V-J. Welch's t-statistics and random forest reduced some 510 V-J features to under 15, which were used in a naive Bayes classifier (R e1071). TCRdb cleaned the public reads at Q25 with fastp, built clones with MiXCR and kept in-frame beta chains. One record per CDR3 amino acid sequence lists the most common genes and DNA. The V and J calls and clone size are TCRdb's, not the authors'. Within this sample are approximately 530,000 distinct CDR3 sequences, with approximately 15% of them counted one time only. In total, the top ten clones hold about 17% of the sample.

At the junction V is shortened by 5 bases and J by 4 bases; bases outside the gene matches: 7. CDR1 and CDR2, looked up from the germline V gene (reference sequence), are WNHNN and SYGVQD. Including cysteine and phenylalanine, the CDR3 has 16 amino acids. The retained sequence is limited to the CDR3, 48 bases, with the frame set at the first base. The chain links TRBV10-1 with TRBJ2-7, and TRBD2 aligns with 14 junction nucleotides. The TCR comes from a woman younger than 35 with Graves' hyperthyroidism. Material for sequencing was blood. Here is the DNA: TGCGCCAGCAGTTCCGGGACTAGCGGGAGAGGGTACGAGCAGTACTTC. It encodes CASSSGTSGRGYEQYF.